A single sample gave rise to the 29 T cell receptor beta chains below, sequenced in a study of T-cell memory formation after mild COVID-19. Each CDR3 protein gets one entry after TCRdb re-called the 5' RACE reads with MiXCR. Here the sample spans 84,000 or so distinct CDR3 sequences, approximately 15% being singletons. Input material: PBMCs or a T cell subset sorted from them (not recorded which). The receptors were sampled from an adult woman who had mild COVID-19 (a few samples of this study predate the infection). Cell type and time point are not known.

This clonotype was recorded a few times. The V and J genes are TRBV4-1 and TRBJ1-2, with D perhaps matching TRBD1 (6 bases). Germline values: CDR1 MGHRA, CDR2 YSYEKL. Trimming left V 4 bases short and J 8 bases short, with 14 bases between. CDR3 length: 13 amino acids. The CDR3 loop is CASSPSAGEGYTF. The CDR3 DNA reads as TGCGCCAGCAGCCCGTCGGCAGGGGAAGGCTACACCTTC.

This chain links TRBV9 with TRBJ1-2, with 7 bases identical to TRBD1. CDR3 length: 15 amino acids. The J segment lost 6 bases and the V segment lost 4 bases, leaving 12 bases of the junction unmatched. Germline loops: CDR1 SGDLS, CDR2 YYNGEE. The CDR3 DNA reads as TGTGCCAGCAGCCCTCGAGCGACAGGGAGTAATGGCTACACCTTC. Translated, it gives CASSPRATGSNGYTF.

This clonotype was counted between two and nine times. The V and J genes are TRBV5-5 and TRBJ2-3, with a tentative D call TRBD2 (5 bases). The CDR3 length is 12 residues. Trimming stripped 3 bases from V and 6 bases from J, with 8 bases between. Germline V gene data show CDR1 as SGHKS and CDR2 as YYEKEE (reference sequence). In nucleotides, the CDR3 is TGTGCCAGCAGCTCGGGGATTGATACGCAGTATTTT. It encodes CASSSGIDTQYF. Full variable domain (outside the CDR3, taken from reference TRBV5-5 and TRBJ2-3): DAGVTQSPTHLIKTRGQQVTLRCSPISGHKSVSWYQQVLGQGPQFIFQYYEKEERGRGNFPDRFSARQFPNYSSELNVNALLLGDSALYLCASSSGIDTQYFGPGTRLTVL.

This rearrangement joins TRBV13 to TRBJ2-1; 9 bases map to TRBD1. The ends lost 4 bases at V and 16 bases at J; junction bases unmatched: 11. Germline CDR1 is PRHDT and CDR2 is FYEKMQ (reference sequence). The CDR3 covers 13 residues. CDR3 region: CASSSGTGTGNFF. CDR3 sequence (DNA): TGTGCCAGCAGCTCTGGGACCGGGACAGGGAATTTCTTC.

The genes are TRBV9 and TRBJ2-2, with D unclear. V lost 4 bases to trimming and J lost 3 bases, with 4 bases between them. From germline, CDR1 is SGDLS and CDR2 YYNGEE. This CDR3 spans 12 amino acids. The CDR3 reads CASSPHTGELFF. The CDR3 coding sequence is TGTGCCAGCAGCCCCCACACCGGGGAGCTGTTTTTT. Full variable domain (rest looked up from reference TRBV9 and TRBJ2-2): DSGVTQTPKHLITATGQRVTLRCSPRSGDLSVYWYQQSLDQGLQFLIQYYNGEERAKGNILERFSAQQFPDLHSELNLSSLELGDSALYFCASSPHTGELFFGEGSRLTVL.

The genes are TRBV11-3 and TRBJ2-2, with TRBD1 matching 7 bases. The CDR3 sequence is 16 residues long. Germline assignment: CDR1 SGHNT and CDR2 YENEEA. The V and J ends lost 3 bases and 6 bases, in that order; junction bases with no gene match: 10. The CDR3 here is CASSFQGGFGAGELFF. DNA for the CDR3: TGTGCCAGCAGCTTTCAAGGGGGCTTTGGGGCCGGGGAGCTGTTTTTT.

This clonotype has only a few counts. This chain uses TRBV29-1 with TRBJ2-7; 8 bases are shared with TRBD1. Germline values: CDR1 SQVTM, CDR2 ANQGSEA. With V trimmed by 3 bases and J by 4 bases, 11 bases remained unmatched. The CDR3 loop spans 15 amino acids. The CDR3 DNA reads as TGCAGCGTTGAGGCTAGGGGACAGGACATGTACGAGCAGTACTTC. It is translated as CSVEARGQDMYEQYF.

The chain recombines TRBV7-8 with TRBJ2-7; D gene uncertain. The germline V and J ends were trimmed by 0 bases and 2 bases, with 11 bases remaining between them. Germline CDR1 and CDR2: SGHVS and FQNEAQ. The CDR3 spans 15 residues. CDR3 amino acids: CASSLASHSPYEQYF. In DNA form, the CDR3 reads TGTGCCAGCAGCTTAGCGTCCCACAGCCCCTACGAGCAGTACTTC.

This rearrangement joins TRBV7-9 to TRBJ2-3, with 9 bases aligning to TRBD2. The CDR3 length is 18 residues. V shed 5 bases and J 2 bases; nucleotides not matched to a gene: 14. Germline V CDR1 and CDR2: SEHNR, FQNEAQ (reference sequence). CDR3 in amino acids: CASSPNEVSGGVTDTQYF. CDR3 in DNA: TGTGCCAGCAGCCCAAATGAGGTTAGCGGGGGAGTCACAGATACGCAGTATTTT.

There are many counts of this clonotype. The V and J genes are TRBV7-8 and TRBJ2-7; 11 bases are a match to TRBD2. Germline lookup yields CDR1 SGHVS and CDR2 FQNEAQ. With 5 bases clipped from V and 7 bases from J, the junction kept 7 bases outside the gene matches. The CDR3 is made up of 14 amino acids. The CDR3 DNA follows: TGTGCCAGCAGCCAGCCGGGACTAGCGGAGGAGCAGTACTTC. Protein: CASSQPGLAEEQYF.

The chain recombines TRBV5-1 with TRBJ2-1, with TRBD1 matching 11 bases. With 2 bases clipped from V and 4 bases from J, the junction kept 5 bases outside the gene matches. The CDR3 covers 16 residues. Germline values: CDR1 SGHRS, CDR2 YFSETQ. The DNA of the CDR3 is TGCGCCAGCAGCTTTACCGGGACAGGGGGTTACAATGAGCAGTTCTTC. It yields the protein CASSFTGTGGYNEQFF.

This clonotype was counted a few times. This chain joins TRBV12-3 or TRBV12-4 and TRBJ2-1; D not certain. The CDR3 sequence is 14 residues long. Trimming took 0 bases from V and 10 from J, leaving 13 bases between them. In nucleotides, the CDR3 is TGTGCCAGCAGTTTAGCAGGGCCGAGTTCCGAGCAGTTCTTC. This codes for CASSLAGPSSEQFF.

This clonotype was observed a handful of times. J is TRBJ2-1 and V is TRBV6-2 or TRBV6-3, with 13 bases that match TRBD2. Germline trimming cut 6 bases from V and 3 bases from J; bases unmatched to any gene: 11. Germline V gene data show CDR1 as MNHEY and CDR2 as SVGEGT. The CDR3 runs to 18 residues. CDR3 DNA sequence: TGTGCCAGCAGGGGTGGACTAGCGGGGGTACCCCTCTACAATGAGCAGTTCTTC. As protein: CASRGGLAGVPLYNEQFF.

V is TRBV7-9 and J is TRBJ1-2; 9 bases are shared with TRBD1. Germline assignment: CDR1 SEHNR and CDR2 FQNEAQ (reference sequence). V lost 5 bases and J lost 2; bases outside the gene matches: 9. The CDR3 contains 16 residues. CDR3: CASSLAPGTGNYGYTF. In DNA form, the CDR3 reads TGTGCCAGCAGCCTTGCACCCGGGACAGGGAACTATGGCTACACCTTC. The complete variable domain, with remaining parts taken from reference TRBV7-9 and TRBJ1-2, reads DTGVSQNPRHKITKRGQNVTFRCDPISEHNRLYWYRQTLGQGPEFLTYFQNEAQLEKSRLLSDRFSAERPKGSFSTLEIQRTEQGDSAMYLCASSLAPGTGNYGYTFGSGTRLTVV.

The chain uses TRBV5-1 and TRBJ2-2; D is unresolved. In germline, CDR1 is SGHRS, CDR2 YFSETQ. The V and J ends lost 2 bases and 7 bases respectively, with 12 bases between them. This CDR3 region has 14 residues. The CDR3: CASSFGEPSGELFF. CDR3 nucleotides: TGCGCCAGCAGCTTCGGTGAGCCGAGCGGGGAGCTGTTTTTT. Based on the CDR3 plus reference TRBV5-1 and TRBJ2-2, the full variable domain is KAGVTQTPRYLIKTRGQQVTLSCSPISGHRSVSWYQQTPGQGLQFLFEYFSETQRNKGNFPGRFSGRQFSNSRSEMNVSTLELGDSALYLCASSFGEPSGELFFGEGSRLTVL.

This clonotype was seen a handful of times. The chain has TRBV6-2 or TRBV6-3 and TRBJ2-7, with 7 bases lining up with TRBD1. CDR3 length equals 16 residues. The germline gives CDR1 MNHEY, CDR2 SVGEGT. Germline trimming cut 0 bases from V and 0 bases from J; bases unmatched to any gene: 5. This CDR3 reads CASSYSPTGSSYEQYF. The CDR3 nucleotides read TGTGCCAGCAGTTACTCACCGACAGGGAGCTCCTACGAGCAGTACTTC.

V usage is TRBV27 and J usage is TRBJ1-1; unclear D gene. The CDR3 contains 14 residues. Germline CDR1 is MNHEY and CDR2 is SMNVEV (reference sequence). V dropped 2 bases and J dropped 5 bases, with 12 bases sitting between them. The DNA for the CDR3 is TGTGCCAGCAGTTTAGGAGGGTTGGGGACTGAAGCTTTCTTT. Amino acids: CASSLGGLGTEAFF.

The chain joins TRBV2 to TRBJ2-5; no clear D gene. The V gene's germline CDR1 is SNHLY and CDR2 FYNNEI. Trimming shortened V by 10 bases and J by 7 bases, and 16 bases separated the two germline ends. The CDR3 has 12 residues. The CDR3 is CAMYNLDRTQYF. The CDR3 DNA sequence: TGTGCCATGTATAACCTGGATCGGACCCAGTACTTC. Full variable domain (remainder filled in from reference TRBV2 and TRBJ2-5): EPEVTQTPSHQVTQMGQEVILRCVPISNHLYFYWYRQILGQKVEFLVSFYNNEISEKSEIFDDQFSVERPDGSNFTLKIRSTKLEDSAMYFCAMYNLDRTQYFGPGTRLLVL.

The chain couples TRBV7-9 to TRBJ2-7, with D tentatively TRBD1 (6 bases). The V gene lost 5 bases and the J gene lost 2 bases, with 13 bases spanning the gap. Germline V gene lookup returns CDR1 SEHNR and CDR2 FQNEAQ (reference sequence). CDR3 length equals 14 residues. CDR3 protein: CASSRTADPYEQYF. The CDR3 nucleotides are TGTGCCAGCAGCCGGACAGCGGATCCCTACGAGCAGTACTTC.

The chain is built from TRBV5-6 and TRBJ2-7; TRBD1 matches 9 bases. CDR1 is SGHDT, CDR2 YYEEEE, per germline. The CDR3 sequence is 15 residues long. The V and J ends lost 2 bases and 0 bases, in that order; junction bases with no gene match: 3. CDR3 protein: CASSFGTGFSYEQYF. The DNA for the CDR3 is TGTGCCAGCAGCTTTGGGACAGGGTTCTCCTACGAGCAGTACTTC.

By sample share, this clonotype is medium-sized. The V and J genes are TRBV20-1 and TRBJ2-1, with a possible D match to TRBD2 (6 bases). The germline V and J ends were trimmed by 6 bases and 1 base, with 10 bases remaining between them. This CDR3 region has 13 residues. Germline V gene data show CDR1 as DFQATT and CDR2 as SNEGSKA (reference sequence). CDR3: CSAGGLSYNEQFF. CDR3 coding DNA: TGCAGTGCGGGTGGACTATCCTACAATGAGCAGTTCTTC.

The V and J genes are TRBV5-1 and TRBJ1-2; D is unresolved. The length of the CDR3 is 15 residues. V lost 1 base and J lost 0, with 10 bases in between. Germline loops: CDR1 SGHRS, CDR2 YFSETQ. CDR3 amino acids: CASSLSARSNYGYTF. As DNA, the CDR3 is TGCGCCAGCAGCTTGTCAGCCAGATCTAACTATGGCTACACCTTC. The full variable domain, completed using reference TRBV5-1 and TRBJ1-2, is KAGVTQTPRYLIKTRGQQVTLSCSPISGHRSVSWYQQTPGQGLQFLFEYFSETQRNKGNFPGRFSGRQFSNSRSEMNVSTLELGDSALYLCASSLSARSNYGYTFGSGTRLTVV.

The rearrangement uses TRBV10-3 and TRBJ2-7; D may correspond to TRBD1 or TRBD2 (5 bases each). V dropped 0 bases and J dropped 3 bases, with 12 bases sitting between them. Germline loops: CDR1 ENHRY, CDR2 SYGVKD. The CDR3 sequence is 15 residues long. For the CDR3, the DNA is TGTGCCATCAGTGAGTCTGGGGACGGGTACTACGAGCAGTACTTC. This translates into CAISESGDGYYEQYF.

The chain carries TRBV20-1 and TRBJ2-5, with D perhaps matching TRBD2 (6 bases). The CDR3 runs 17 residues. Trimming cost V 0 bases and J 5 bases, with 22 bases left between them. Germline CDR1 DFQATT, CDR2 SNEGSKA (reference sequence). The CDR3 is CSARDGGVGDFFETQYF. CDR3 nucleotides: TGCAGTGCTAGAGATGGCGGGGTAGGGGATTTTTTTGAGACCCAGTACTTC.

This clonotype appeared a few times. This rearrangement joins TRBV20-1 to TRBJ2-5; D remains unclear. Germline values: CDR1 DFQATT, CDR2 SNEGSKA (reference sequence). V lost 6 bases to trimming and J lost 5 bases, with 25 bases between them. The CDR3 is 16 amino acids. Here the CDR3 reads CSASLIILGVGETQYF. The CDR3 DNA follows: TGCAGTGCCAGCTTAATTATCCTGGGCGTAGGGGAGACCCAGTACTTC.

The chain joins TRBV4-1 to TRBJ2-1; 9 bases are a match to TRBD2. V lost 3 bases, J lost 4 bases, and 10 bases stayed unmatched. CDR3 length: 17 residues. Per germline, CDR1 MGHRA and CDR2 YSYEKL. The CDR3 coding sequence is TGCGCCAGCAGCCATGGGCGGGGGGGCCCGGCTTACAATGAGCAGTTCTTC. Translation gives CASSHGRGGPAYNEQFF.

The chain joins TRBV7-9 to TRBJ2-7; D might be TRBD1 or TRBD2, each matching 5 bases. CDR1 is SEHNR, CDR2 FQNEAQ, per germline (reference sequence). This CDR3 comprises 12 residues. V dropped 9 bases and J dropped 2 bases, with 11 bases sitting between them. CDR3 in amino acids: CASGTSAYEQYF. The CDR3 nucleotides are TGTGCCAGTGGGACGTCCGCCTACGAGCAGTACTTC.

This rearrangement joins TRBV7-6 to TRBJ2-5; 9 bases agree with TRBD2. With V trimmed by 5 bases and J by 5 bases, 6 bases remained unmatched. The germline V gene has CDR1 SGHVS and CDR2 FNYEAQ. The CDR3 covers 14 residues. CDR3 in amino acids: CASSSRTSDETQYF. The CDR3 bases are TGTGCCAGCAGCAGCAGGACTAGCGATGAGACCCAGTACTTC. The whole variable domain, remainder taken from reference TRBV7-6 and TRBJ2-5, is GAGVSQSPRYKVTKRGQDVALRCDPISGHVSLYWYRQALGQGPEFLTYFNYEAQQDKSGLPNDRFSAERPEGSISTLTIQRTEQRDSAMYRCASSSRTSDETQYFGPGTRLLVL.

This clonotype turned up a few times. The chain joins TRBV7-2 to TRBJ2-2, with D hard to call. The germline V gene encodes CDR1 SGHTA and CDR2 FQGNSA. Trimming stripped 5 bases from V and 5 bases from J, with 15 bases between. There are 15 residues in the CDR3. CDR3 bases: TGTGCCAGCAGCCCAATTACTATGGGAACCGGGGAGCTGTTTTTT. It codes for CASSPITMGTGELFF. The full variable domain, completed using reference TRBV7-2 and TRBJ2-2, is GAGVSQSPSNKVTEKGKDVELRCDPISGHTALYWYRQSLGQGLEFLIYFQGNSAPDKSGLPSDRFSAERTGGSVSTLTIQRTQQEDSAVYLCASSPITMGTGELFFGEGSRLTVL.